The 10 T cell receptor beta chains reported below all come from one sample, sequenced in a study of T cell responses to AZD1222 COVID-19 vaccine. Data came from immunoSEQ multiplex PCR; TCRdb stores just in-frame clones and leaves some out. The sample shows 190,000 or so clones, over 85% of them seen only once. Specimen: peripheral blood, collected 28 days after the second AZD1222 dose. The receptors come from an adult who received the AZD1222 COVID-19 vaccine.

The CDR3 region has the DNA TGTGCCACCAGTGACCTCAGGGATGGCTACACCTTC. It is translated as CATSDLRDGYTF. This sequence joins TRBV24-1 and TRBJ1-2; D may be TRBD1 (5 bases). The CDR3 has 12 residues. Germline lookup yields CDR1 KGHDR and CDR2 SFDVKD. Trimming left V 4 bases short and J 6 bases short, with 8 bases between.

This clone has just one count. The chain joins TRBV3-1 (or the pseudogene TRBV3-2) to TRBJ2-7; 9 bases match TRBD2. V gave up 0 bases and J gave up 6 bases; unmatched junction bases: 3. CDR3 length: 14 residues. Germline lookup yields CDR1 LGHDT and CDR2 YNNKEL (reference sequence). The CDR3 nucleotides read TGTGCCAGCAGCCAAGAGGTAGCGGGGGCCGAGCAGTACTTC. This encodes CASSQEVAGAEQYF.

This chain joins TRBV19 and TRBJ2-2; D is uncertain. The CDR3 contains 15 residues. Trimming shortened V by 1 base and J by 3 bases, and 9 bases separated the two germline ends. Germline assignment: CDR1 LNHDA and CDR2 SQIVND (reference sequence). CDR3 region: CASSIGSMYTGELFF. The DNA of the CDR3 is TGTGCCAGTAGTATAGGGAGTATGTACACCGGGGAGCTGTTTTTT.

J is TRBJ2-5 and V is TRBV5-1, with 11 bases lining up with TRBD2. This CDR3 has 16 amino acids. V gave up 0 bases and J gave up 2 bases; unmatched junction bases: 3. CDR1 and CDR2 (germline): SGHRS, YFSETQ. The CDR3 spells CASSLGSSGGQETQYF. The CDR3 region has the DNA TGCGCCAGCAGCTTGGGTTCTAGCGGGGGGCAAGAGACCCAGTACTTC.

The V gene is TRBV7-8, the J gene TRBJ1-5, with D uncertain. The V gene lost 2 bases and the J gene lost 7 bases, with 15 bases spanning the gap. The CDR3 runs 15 residues. Germline V gene data show CDR1 as SGHVS and CDR2 as FQNEAQ. The CDR3 coding sequence is TGTGCCAGCAGCTTATTGGCGGGAGGCGGGCAGCCCCAGCATTTT. It is translated as CASSLLAGGGQPQHF.

The chain recombines TRBV18 with TRBJ1-1; no firm D call. Trimming shortened V by 3 bases and J by 0 bases, and 8 bases separated the two germline ends. Germline assignment: CDR1 KGHSH and CDR2 LQKENI. The CDR3 is made up of 14 amino acids. In nucleotides, the CDR3 is TGTGCCAGCTCACCTTCCAGGTTGAACACTGAAGCTTTCTTT. Residues: CASSPSRLNTEAFF.

V usage is TRBV24-1 and J usage is TRBJ1-5; no reliable D call. The V end was cut by 3 bases, the J end by 0 bases, with 8 bases between. Germline CDR1 is KGHDR and CDR2 is SFDVKD. The CDR3 length is 15 residues. This chain's CDR3 is CATSDRTVSNQPQHF. The DNA for the CDR3 is TGTGCCACCAGTGATCGAACGGTTAGCAATCAGCCCCAGCATTTT.

The V call is TRBV7-8, the J call TRBJ1-6; D might be TRBD1 (5 bases). CDR3 length equals 17 residues. V lost 5 bases and J 0 bases, leaving 14 bases between the germline ends. Per germline, CDR1 SGHVS and CDR2 FQNEAQ. The DNA of the CDR3 is TGTGCCAGCAGCCAGCTGGGGGGGAGCTCCTATAATTCACCCCTCCACTTT. Translated, it gives CASSQLGGSSYNSPLHF. Looking up the rest from reference TRBV7-8 and TRBJ1-6 gives the full variable domain: GAGVSQSPRYKVAKRGQDVALRCDPISGHVSLFWYQQALGQGPEFLTYFQNEAQLDKSGLPSDRFFAERPEGSVSTLKIQRTQQEDSAVYLCASSQLGGSSYNSPLHFGNGTRLTVT.

CDR3 nucleotide sequence: TGTGCCACCAGCCCCAGGGGGGATGCAGATACGCAGTATTTT. It encodes CATSPRGDADTQYF. V and J are TRBV15 and TRBJ2-3, with D tentatively TRBD1 (7 bases). The V and J ends lost 5 bases and 4 bases respectively, with 13 bases between them. Per germline, CDR1 LNHNV and CDR2 YYDKDF (reference sequence). The CDR3 loop spans 14 amino acids.

V usage is TRBV5-5 and J usage is TRBJ1-5, with D perhaps TRBD1 (5 bases). Germline CDR1 is SGHKS and CDR2 is YYEKEE (reference sequence). V gave up 0 bases and J gave up 2 bases, with 15 bases separating them. There are 17 residues in the CDR3. CDR3 sequence (DNA): TGTGCCAGCAGCTTGGTAGTTCGGGGCTGGGGCAATCAGCCCCAGCATTTT. As protein: CASSLVVRGWGNQPQHF.